The 23 T cell receptor beta chains below come from one sample, sequenced in a study of T cell clones after liver transplantation (dated by TCRdb to between 2018 and 2021). The library was obtained by the immunoSEQ multiplex PCR assay. Sourced from immuneACCESS, this table was stored by TCRdb with only in-frame sequences that have V and J called. A share of the clones is absent; for the studies checked, an unresolved V gene accounts for under half, and the remainder has no known explanation. A total of roughly 50,000 clones appear in this sample, roughly 84% of them only once. Around 8.5% of the sample lies in the top ten. The time point label corresponds to: pre-transplant. The material sequenced was CD4+ T cells from blood, taken before liver transplant. The receptors shown here come from a human donor who received a liver transplant.

This chain connects TRBV5-6 to TRBJ2-7; either TRBD1 or TRBD2 may fit D (5 bases each). The V gene's germline CDR1 is SGHDT and CDR2 YYEEEE. This CDR3 has 13 amino acids. Trimming left V 0 bases short and J 6 bases short, with 10 bases between. CDR3 loop: CASSLVPGTEQYF. CDR3 sequence (DNA): TGTGCCAGCAGCTTGGTTCCAGGGACCGAGCAGTACTTC.

This clone was seen more than once but under ten times. The V and J genes are TRBV2 and TRBJ2-1; D gene ambiguous. Trimming removed 5 bases at V and 4 bases at J, with 3 bases between. The CDR3 runs to 11 residues. The germline gives CDR1 SNHLY, CDR2 FYNNEI. CDR3 nucleotide sequence: TGTGCCAGCAGTCGTTACAATGAGCAGTTCTTC. Translation gives CASSRYNEQFF.

The chain recombines TRBV7-9 with TRBJ1-5; D is ambiguous. Looked up from germline, CDR1 is SEHNR and CDR2 is FQNEAQ (reference sequence). Trimming left V 0 bases short and J 5 bases short, with 5 bases between. The CDR3 contains 13 residues. The DNA for the CDR3 is TGTGCCAGCAGCTTAGCGCTGGATCAGCCCCAGCATTTT. Translation gives CASSLALDQPQHF.

This chain links TRBV4-1 with TRBJ1-6, with D uncertain. The length of the CDR3 is 14 residues. Trimming took 4 bases from V and 9 from J, leaving 13 bases between them. Germline assignment: CDR1 MGHRA and CDR2 YSYEKL. CDR3 protein: CASSPLSFGSPLHF. In DNA, the CDR3 is TGCGCCAGCAGCCCTTTATCCTTCGGTTCACCCCTCCACTTT.

The rearrangement uses TRBV5-4 and TRBJ1-2; D unclear. The CDR3 has 12 amino acids. Trimming stripped 2 bases from V and 6 bases from J, with 8 bases between. CDR1 and CDR2 (germline): SGHNT, YYREEE (reference sequence). CDR3 nucleotide sequence: TGTGCCAGCAGCTTTACCGCGGATGGCTACACCTTC. It specifies CASSFTADGYTF. The full variable domain, in which reference TRBV5-4 and TRBJ1-2 provide the parts outside the CDR3, is ETGVTQSPTHLIKTRGQQVTLRCSSQSGHNTVSWYQQALGQGPQFIFQYYREEENGRGNFPPRFSGLQFPNYSSELNVNALELDDSALYLCASSFTADGYTFGSGTRLTVV.

V is TRBV18 and J is TRBJ1-3, with D hard to call. The CDR3 has 15 amino acids. Germline CDR1 reads KGHSH; CDR2 reads LQKENI. Trimming removed 3 bases from V and 0 bases from J, with 9 bases in between. The CDR3 spells CASSPSLASGNTIYF. In DNA, the CDR3 is TGTGCCAGCTCACCGTCCCTTGCCTCTGGAAACACCATATATTTT.

The CDR3 sequence is CASSTENYGYTF. The CDR3 nucleotides read TGTGCCAGCAGCACTGAGAACTATGGCTACACCTTC. This chain links TRBV6-6 with TRBJ1-2; D not resolved. The CDR3 is 12 amino acids. V was shortened by 6 bases and J by 2 bases, with 7 bases between the two germline ends. The germline gives CDR1 MNHNY, CDR2 SVGAGI (reference sequence).

The rearrangement links TRBV23-1 to TRBJ2-7; possible D gene TRBD1, 5 bases. TRBV23-1 is treated as an ORF (open reading frame) with a function not yet certain. Between the trimmed V and J ends, which lost 8 bases and 0 bases, there was a span of 20 bases. CDR3 length: 16 amino acids. The CDR3, as DNA: TGCGCCAGCCTTTCCACCCCGATAGGGGCCTCCTACGAGCAGTACTTC. This sequence encodes CASLSTPIGASYEQYF.

This sequence joins TRBV6-4 and TRBJ1-2; TRBD1 agrees at 8 bases. The CDR3 runs to 15 residues. Germline CDR1 reads MRHNA; CDR2 reads SNTAGT. V lost 0 bases, J lost 6 bases, and 6 bases stayed unmatched. The CDR3 is CASSDSGTGGDGYTF. DNA for the CDR3: TGTGCCAGCAGTGACTCCGGGACAGGTGGGGATGGCTACACCTTC.

The rearrangement links TRBV11-3 to TRBJ2-3; maybe TRBD1 (6 bases). CDR3 length: 15 amino acids. V was pared by 1 base and J by 4 bases, with 12 bases between. Germline V CDR1 and CDR2: SGHNT, YENEEA. The CDR3: CASSLGTGSADTQYF. The CDR3 DNA follows: TGTGCCAGCAGCTTAGGAACAGGGTCGGCAGATACGCAGTATTTT.

This clone was recorded a few times. CDR3 loop: CASSFDRNNSPLHF. The CDR3 DNA reads TGTGCCAGCAGTTTTGACAGGAACAATTCACCCCTCCACTTT. The chain couples TRBV6-5 to TRBJ1-6; tentative D call: TRBD1 (6 bases). The CDR3 is made up of 14 amino acids. Germline assignment: CDR1 MNHEY and CDR2 SVGAGI. The ends were cut back, 4 bases at V and 7 bases at J, with 11 bases in the middle.

The CDR3 DNA sequence: TGTGCCAGTAGTAGGGACATTGAAAACATTCAGTACTTC. It translates to CASSRDIENIQYF. This sequence joins TRBV19 and TRBJ2-4, with a tentative D call TRBD1 (6 bases). CDR3 length equals 13 residues. CDR1 and CDR2 (germline): LNHDA, SQIVND (reference sequence). V was trimmed by 4 bases and J by 5 bases, leaving 9 bases between them.

Note on this clone: Other DNA sequences in the same sample also yield this CDR3. The chain carries TRBV11-3 and TRBJ2-2; D is uncertain. CDR3 length equals 13 residues. Germline CDR1 and CDR2: SGHNT and YENEEA. V lost 1 base and J lost 4, with 4 bases in between. DNA for the CDR3: TGTGCCAGCAGCTTAGGGTCCACCGGGGAGCTGTTTTTT. Its protein product is CASSLGSTGELFF.

The V gene is TRBV6-5, the J gene TRBJ1-1; D remains ambiguous. Germline CDR1 reads MNHEY; CDR2 reads SVGAGI. Trimming took 0 bases from V and 3 from J, leaving 11 bases between them. The CDR3 spans 15 residues. CDR3 coding DNA: TGTGCCAGCAGTTACTCCCCCATCCCTGACACTGAAGCTTTCTTT. This encodes CASSYSPIPDTEAFF.

The chain recombines TRBV7-3 with TRBJ2-3, with 14 bases aligning to TRBD2. Germline CDR1 and CDR2: SGHTA and FQGTGA. The CDR3 consists of 16 residues. The V and J ends lost 2 bases and 3 bases, in that order; junction bases with no gene match: 1. The CDR3 region has the DNA TGTGCCAGCAGCTTAGGACTAGCGGGAGGAACAGATACGCAGTATTTT. Protein sequence: CASSLGLAGGTDTQYF.

A single count supports this clone. The V gene is TRBV5-4, the J gene TRBJ2-7; perhaps TRBD2 as D (6 bases). The germline V gene has CDR1 SGHNT and CDR2 YYREEE (reference sequence). Trimming shortened V by 2 bases and J by 4 bases, and 19 bases separated the two germline ends. CDR3 length: 16 amino acids. For the CDR3, the DNA is TGTGCCAGCAGCTTTGGAGGGGCTTTACCCCCTTACGAGCAGTACTTC. Its protein product is CASSFGGALPPYEQYF.

The count of this clone is one. V usage is TRBV11-1 and J usage is TRBJ2-2; perhaps TRBD1 as D (6 bases). V lost 5 bases and J 3 bases, leaving 13 bases between the germline ends. This CDR3 contains 15 residues. The germline V gene encodes CDR1 SGHAT and CDR2 FQDESV (reference sequence). CDR3 sequence reads: CASSPRTEYTGELFF. CDR3 DNA: TGTGCCAGCAGCCCTAGGACAGAATACACCGGGGAGCTGTTTTTT.

This rearrangement joins TRBV5-8 to TRBJ1-2; no firm D call. V was shortened by 4 bases and J by 8 bases, with 12 bases between the two germline ends. The CDR3 is 12 residues long. Germline assignment: CDR1 SGHTS and CDR2 YDEGEE. CDR3 region: CASSTGRRGYTF. CDR3 DNA sequence: TGTGCCAGCAGCACCGGCCGAAGGGGCTACACCTTC.

V usage is TRBV5-5 and J usage is TRBJ1-4, with 8 positions matching TRBD1. V was pared by 3 bases and J by 8 bases, with 9 bases of the junction left unmatched. The CDR3 spans 15 residues. Germline V gene lookup returns CDR1 SGHKS and CDR2 YYEKEE (reference sequence). In nucleotides, the CDR3 is TGTGCCAGCAGCTCGAGGACAGGGATGGGAGAAAAACTGTTTTTT. Protein sequence: CASSSRTGMGEKLFF.

This rearrangement joins TRBV4-2 to TRBJ2-7; weak D call: TRBD2 (6 bases). V was pared by 5 bases and J by 2 bases, with 16 bases between. The CDR3 totals 15 residues. Germline loops: CDR1 LGHNA, CDR2 YNFKEQ. This CDR3 is CASSGRLGGAYEQYF. CDR3 coding DNA: TGTGCCAGCAGCGGACGACTAGGTGGGGCCTACGAGCAGTACTTC.

V and J are TRBV6-1 and TRBJ2-3; no clear D. The V end lost 7 bases, the J end lost 3 bases, and 11 bases lay between the germline ends. There are 13 residues in the CDR3. CDR1 MNHNS and CDR2 SASEGT come from the germline V gene. The DNA for the CDR3 is TGTGCCAGCAACTTGAACCCTACAGATACGCAGTATTTT. It codes for CASNLNPTDTQYF.

The V gene is TRBV7-2, the J gene TRBJ1-2, with TRBD1 matching over 7 bases. This CDR3 has 13 amino acids. Per the germline V gene, CDR1 is SGHTA and CDR2 is FQGNSA. Trimming cost V 6 bases and J 3 bases; bases outside gene matches: 4. The CDR3 sequence: CASSQDRDYGYTF. Written as DNA, the CDR3 is TGTGCCAGCAGTCAAGACAGGGACTATGGCTACACCTTC.

This clone was detected a few times. The chain carries TRBV14 and TRBJ2-7, with D maybe TRBD2 (6 bases). The CDR3 contains 17 residues. The ends were cut back, 1 base at V and 1 base at J, with 17 bases in the middle. CDR1 is SGHDN and CDR2 is FVKESK in the germline V gene. The CDR3 region has the DNA TGTGCCAGCAGCCAAGGCGGGTGGTGGGACTTTTCCTACGAGCAGTACTTC. This sequence encodes CASSQGGWWDFSYEQYF.